This T cell receptor (beta chain) was recovered during a study of blood T cell repertoires in COVID-19 (dated by TCRdb to the early 2020s). As for the study more broadly: Samples from collaborators originated in the United States, Italy and Spain and spanned both the acute and convalescent phases of COVID-19. The prospective study material was composed of cDNA or gDNA derived from T cells, B-cell-depleted T cells, or PBMCs. Subjects who had been exposed to COVID-19, were actively infected with it, or had recovered from it provided the deeply sampled blood TCRbeta repertoires that made up the dataset. The repertoires were released in a freely available public database meant as a resource for research on the immune response to SARS-CoV-2. Samples came from the ongoing ImmuneRACE study (first 160 participants) plus 1,254 subjects from 6 global collaborators. Nearly every sample came with metadata listing a de-identified subject ID, COVID-19 status, age in years and sex. Where available, HLA class I and class II types were taken from metadata supplied by the sample provider and were not determined by assay-based typing.

The germline V end is reduced by 0 bases and the J end by 2 bases; junction bases left unmatched: 9. The cysteine opens and the phenylalanine closes a CDR3 of 18 amino acids. Of the read, only the CDR3 DNA is kept; its 54 bases are in frame from base 1. CDR1 and CDR2 are drawn from the germline V gene (reference sequence): LNHNV, YYDKDF. In the prospective study, participants were roughly 18 to 100 years old, resided in about two dozen geographic areas of the United States, and were enrolled through a virtual design. In the prospective study, cohorts were assigned on the basis of participant-reported clinical history obtained from a screening survey and a study questionnaire. Each participant in the prospective study had whole blood, serum and a nasopharyngeal or oropharyngeal swab collected by mobile phlebotomists. Participants in the prospective study had the option to provide additional blood draws and questionnaires over a 2-month period. Blood samples from the prospective study were shipped frozen or at room temperature prior to DNA extraction.

Results the study describes overall, beyond this receptor: How much clinical and demographic metadata was included differed by source and by participant, and the metadata was provided uncurated.

The immunoSEQ Assay, a bias-controlled multiplex PCR, was used to amplify TCRbeta CDR3 regions from genomic DNA. Turning to the authors' computational methods: Within the assay, amplification of reference gene primers was used to estimate how many nucleated cells each sample contained. To quantify the absolute abundance of each unique TCRbeta CDR3 rearrangement, sequence reads were collapsed and filtered. For each sample, productive Simpson clonality was calculated as the square root of Simpson's diversity index over productive rearrangements. TCRdb holds this immuneACCESS table with in-frame rearrangements only. Some clones are missing; in checked studies, unresolved V genes explain under half, and the rest has no known cause. The D gene and trimming were derived from the DNA, and the V and J assignments and clone size from that table. A total of over 55,000 clones appear in this sample, approximately 81% of them only once. The ten largest clones represent 3.8% of the sample.

This clone is a singleton in its sample. This clone's antigen is unknown. Base qualities are not provided; no much larger clone lies one nucleotide away. The sequenced sample consisted of PBMCs or T cells enriched from blood (not recorded which). This TCR came from a woman aged 35 to 49 with acute COVID-19. The rearranged segments are TRBV15 and TRBJ2-3; 9 middle bases align to TRBD1. The CDR3 protein: CATSRDLTGTGLTDTQYF. The DNA sequence is as follows: TGTGCCACCAGCAGAGATTTGACCGGGACAGGGCTCACAGATACGCAGTATTTT.